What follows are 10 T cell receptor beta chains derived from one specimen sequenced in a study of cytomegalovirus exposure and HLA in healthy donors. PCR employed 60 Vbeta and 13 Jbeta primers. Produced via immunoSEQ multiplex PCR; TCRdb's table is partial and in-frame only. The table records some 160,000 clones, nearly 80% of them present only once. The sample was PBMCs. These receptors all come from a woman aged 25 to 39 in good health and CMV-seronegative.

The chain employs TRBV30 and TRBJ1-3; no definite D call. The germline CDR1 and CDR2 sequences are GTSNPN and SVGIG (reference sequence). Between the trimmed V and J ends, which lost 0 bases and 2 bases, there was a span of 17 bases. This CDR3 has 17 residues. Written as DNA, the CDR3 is TGTGCCTGGAGTGTACTGCCGGGTAGTTTTGCTGGAAACACCATATATTTT. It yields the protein CAWSVLPGSFAGNTIYF.

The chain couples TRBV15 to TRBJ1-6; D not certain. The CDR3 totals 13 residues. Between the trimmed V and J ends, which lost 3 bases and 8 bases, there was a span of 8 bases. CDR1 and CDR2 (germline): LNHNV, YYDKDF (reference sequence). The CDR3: CATSRTGHSPLHF. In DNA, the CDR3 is TGTGCCACCAGCAGGACGGGTCATTCACCCCTCCACTTT.

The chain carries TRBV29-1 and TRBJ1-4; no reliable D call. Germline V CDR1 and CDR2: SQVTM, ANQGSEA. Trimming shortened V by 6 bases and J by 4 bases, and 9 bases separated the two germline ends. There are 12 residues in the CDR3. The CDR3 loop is CSVDPGNEKLFF. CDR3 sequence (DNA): TGCAGCGTGGATCCGGGTAATGAAAAACTGTTTTTT.

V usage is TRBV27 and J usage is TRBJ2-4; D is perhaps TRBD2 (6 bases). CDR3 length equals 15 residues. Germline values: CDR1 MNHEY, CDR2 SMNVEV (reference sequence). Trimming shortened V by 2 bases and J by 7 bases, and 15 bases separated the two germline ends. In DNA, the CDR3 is TGTGCCAGCAGTTTAATCGGAGGGTGGGGTAACATTCAGTACTTC. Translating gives CASSLIGGWGNIQYF.

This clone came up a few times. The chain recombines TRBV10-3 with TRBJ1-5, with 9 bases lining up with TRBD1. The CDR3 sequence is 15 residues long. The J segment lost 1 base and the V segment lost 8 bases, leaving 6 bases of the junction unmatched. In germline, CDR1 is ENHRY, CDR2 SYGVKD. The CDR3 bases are TGTGCCATCCAATCCGGGACAGGGAGCAATCAGCCCCAGCATTTT. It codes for CAIQSGTGSNQPQHF.

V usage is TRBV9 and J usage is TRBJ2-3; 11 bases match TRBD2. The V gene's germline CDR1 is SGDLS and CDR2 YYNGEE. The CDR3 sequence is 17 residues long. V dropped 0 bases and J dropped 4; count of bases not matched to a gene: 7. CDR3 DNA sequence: TGTGCCAGCAGCGTAGGGCTTAGCGGGGGGGCCGCAGATACGCAGTATTTT. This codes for CASSVGLSGGAADTQYF.

In nucleotides, the CDR3 is TGTGCCAGCAGCGTAATCGGACAGGGCGAGGCTGAAGCTTTCTTT. Amino acid sequence: CASSVIGQGEAEAFF. The chain employs TRBV9 and TRBJ1-1, with 8 bases fitting TRBD1. The germline V gene has CDR1 SGDLS and CDR2 YYNGEE. The CDR3 contains 15 residues. V was pared by 1 base and J by 6 bases, with 8 bases of the junction left unmatched.

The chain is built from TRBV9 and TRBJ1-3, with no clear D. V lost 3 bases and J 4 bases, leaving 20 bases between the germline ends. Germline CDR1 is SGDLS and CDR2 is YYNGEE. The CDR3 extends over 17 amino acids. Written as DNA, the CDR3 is TGTGCCAGCAGCGCCCCCCTCCAGGAACCTCTCGGAAACACCATATATTTT. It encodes CASSAPLQEPLGNTIYF.

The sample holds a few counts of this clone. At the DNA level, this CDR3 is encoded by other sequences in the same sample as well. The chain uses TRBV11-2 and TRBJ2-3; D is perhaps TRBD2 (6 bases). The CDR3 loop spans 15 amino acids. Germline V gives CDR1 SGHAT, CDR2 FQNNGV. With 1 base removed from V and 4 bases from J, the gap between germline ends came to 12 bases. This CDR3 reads CASSLVGGAADTQYF. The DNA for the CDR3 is TGTGCCAGCAGCTTAGTGGGCGGGGCTGCAGATACGCAGTATTTT.

CDR3 sequence reads: CASSHGQAYEQYF. The CDR3 nucleotides read TGTGCCAGCAGCCATGGGCAGGCCTACGAGCAGTACTTC. The chain is built from TRBV6-1 and TRBJ2-7, with D hard to call. The CDR3 is 13 amino acids. Between the trimmed V and J ends, which lost 6 bases and 2 bases, there was a span of 11 bases. Germline V lookup: CDR1 MNHNS, CDR2 SASEGT.